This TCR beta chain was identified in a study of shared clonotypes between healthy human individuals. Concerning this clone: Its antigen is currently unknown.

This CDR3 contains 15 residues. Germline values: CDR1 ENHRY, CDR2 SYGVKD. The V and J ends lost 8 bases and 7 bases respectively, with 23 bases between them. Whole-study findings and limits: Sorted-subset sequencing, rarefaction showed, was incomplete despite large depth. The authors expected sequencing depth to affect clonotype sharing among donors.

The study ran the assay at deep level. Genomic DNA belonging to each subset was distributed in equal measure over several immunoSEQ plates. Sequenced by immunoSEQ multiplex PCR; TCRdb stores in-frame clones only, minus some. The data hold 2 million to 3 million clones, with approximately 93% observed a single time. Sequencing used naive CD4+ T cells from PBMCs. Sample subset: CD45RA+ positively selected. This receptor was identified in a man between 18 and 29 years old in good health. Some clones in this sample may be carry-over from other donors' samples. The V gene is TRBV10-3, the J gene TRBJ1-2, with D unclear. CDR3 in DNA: TGTGCCATCGGAAGACACCGCATAACCGGTCGTGGCTACACCTTC. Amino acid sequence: CAIGRHRITGRGYTF.